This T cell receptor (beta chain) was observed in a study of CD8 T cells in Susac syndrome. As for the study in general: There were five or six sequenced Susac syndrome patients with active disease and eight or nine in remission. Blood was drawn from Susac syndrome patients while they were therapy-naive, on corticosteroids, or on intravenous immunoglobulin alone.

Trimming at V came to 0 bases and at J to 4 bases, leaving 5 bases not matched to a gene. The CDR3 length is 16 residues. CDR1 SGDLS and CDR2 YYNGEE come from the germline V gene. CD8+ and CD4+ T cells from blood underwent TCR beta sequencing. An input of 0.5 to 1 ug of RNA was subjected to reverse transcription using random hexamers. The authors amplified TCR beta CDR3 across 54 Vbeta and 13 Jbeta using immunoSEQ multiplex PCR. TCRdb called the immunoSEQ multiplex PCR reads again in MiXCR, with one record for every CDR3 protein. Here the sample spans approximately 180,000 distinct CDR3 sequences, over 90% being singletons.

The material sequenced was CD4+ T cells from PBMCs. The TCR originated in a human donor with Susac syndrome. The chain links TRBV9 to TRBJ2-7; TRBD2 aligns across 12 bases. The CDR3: CASSVDGLAGLYEQYF. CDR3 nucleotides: TGTGCCAGCAGCGTAGACGGACTAGCGGGACTATACGAGCAGTACTTC.